The clone carrying this T cell receptor (beta chain) was seen ten or more times. At one end, the junction sequence differs from germline, possibly due to a read error. The CDR3 sequence is 13 residues long. CDR1 and CDR2 (germline): SSHAT, FNYEAQ (reference sequence). This sample is drawn from a study of T cells in Graves' hyperthyroidism and ophthalmopathy. TCR beta CDR3 regions were amplified from RNA. HTBI primers drove first-round RT-PCR of the TCR CDR3. TCRdb reanalysed the multiplex PCR reads using MiXCR and keeps one entry per CDR3 protein. The sample contains 200,000 to 250,000 distinct CDR3 sequences, roughly a sixth of which appear only once.

The receptor comes from a woman in her forties or fifties with Graves' hyperthyroidism. Source material: blood. The rearrangement uses TRBV7-7 and TRBJ1-1; D possibly corresponds to TRBD1 (5 bases). The CDR3 loop is CASSSTEGTEAFF. CDR3 DNA sequence: TGTGCTAGCAGCTCTACCGAGGGGACTGAAGCTTTCTTT.